The TCR beta chain under discussion was sequenced for a study of blood T cell repertoires in COVID-19. In the study overall: Specimens from acute and convalescent COVID-19 originated in the United States, Italy and Spain.

Here immunoSEQ multiplex PCR was the method, and the copy in TCRdb shows in-frame clones only, minus some. The data hold fewer than 70,000 clones, with roughly 82% observed a single time. This clone was found a few times. The CDR3 has 14 residues. Germline V lookup: CDR1 SGHNT, CDR2 YYREEE (reference sequence). The germline V and J ends were trimmed by 0 bases and 1 base, with 4 bases remaining between them. The chain is built from TRBV5-4 and TRBJ2-2; no clear D gene. The sample consisted of peripheral blood. This clonotype was obtained from a woman aged 60-75 years with acute or convalescent COVID-19. This CDR3 is CASSLVWNTGELFF. The CDR3 nucleotides are TGTGCCAGCAGCTTGGTATGGAACACCGGGGAGCTGTTTTTT.